This T cell receptor beta chain originates from a study of CD8 T cells in ankylosing spondylitis. This clonotype was observed a handful of times. What it recognizes is unknown. Study-wide points: There was a TCR beta motif, made of several highly homologous variants, that appeared characteristic of ankylosing spondylitis blood. Past research had described some motif variants in reactive arthritis synovial fluid and blood.

TCRdb recomputed calls from the 5' RACE reads with MiXCR, one row per CDR3 protein. The table lists 400,000 or so distinct CDR3 sequences, more than 25% of them singletons. The sequence derives from a male donor with ankylosing spondylitis. The specimen was blood, either unsorted or a sorted T cell fraction (not recorded which).

The CDR3 reads CSASERRETQYF. CDR3 bases: TGCAGTGCTAGCGAACGGCGGGAGACCCAGTACTTC. The genes are TRBV20-1 and TRBJ2-5; no definite D call. Germline V lookup: CDR1 DFQATT, CDR2 SNEGSKA (reference sequence). The CDR3 extends over 12 amino acids. V lost 3 bases and J lost 5, with 10 bases in between.